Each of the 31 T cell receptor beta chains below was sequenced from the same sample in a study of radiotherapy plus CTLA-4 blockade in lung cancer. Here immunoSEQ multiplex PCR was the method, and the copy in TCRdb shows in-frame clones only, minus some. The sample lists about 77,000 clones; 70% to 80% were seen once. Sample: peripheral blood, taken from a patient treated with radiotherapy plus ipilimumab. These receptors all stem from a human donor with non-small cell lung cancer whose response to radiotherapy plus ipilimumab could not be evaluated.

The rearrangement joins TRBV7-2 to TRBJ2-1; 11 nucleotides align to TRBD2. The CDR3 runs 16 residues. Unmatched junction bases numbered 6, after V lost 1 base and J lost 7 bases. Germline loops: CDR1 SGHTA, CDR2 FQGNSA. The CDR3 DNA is TGTGCCAGCAGCTTAGATTTAGCGGGGGGGATGAATGAGCAGTTCTTC. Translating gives CASSLDLAGGMNEQFF.

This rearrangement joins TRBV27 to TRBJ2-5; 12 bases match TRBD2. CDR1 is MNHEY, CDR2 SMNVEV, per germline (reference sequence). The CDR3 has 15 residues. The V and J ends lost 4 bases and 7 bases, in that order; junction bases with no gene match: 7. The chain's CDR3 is CASSSRTSGVRTQYF. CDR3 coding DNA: TGTGCCAGCAGTTCCCGGACTAGCGGGGTCAGGACCCAGTACTTC.

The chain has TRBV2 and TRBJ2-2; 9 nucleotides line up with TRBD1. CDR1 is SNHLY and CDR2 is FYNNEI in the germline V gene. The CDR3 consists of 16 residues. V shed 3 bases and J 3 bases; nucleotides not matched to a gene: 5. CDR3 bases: TGTGCCAGCAGTGAGGGTTGGACAGGGGACACCGGGGAGCTGTTTTTT. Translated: CASSEGWTGDTGELFF.

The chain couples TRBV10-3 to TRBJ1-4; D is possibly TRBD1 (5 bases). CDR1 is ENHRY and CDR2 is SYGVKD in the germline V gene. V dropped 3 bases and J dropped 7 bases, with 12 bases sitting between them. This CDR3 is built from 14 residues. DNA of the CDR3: TGTGCCATCAGTGACCCGGGGGGTGGTGAAAAACTGTTTTTT. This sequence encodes CAISDPGGGEKLFF.

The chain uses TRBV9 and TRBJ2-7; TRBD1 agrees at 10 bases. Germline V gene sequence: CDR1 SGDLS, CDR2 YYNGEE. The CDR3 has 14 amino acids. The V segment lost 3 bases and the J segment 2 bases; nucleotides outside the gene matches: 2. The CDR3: CASSEGTGAYEQYF. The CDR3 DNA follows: TGTGCCAGCAGCGAGGGGACAGGGGCCTACGAGCAGTACTTC. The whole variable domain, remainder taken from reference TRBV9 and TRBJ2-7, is DSGVTQTPKHLITATGQRVTLRCSPRSGDLSVYWYQQSLDQGLQFLIQYYNGEERAKGNILERFSAQQFPDLHSELNLSSLELGDSALYFCASSEGTGAYEQYFGPGTRLTVT.

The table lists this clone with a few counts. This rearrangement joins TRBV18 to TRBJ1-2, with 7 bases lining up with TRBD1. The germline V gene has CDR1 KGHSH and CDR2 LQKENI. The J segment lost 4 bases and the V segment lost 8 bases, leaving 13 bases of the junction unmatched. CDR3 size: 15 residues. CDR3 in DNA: TGTGCCAGCACTACTACGGGGGACAGCCTCTATGGCTACACCTTC. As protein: CASTTTGDSLYGYTF.

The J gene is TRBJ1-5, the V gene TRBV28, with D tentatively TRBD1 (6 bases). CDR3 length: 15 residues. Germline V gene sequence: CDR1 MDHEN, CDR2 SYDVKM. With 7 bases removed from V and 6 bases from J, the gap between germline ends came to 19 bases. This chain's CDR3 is CASITGGGGGQPQHF. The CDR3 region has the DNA TGTGCCAGCATCACTGGGGGAGGGGGGGGTCAGCCCCAGCATTTT.

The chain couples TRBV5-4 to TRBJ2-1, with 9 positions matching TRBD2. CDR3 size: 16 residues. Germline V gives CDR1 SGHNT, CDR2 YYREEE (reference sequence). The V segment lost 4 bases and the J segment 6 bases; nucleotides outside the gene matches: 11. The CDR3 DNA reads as TGTGCCAGCAGCCGGTCGGGGTGGACTAGCGCCAATGAGCAGTTCTTC. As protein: CASSRSGWTSANEQFF.

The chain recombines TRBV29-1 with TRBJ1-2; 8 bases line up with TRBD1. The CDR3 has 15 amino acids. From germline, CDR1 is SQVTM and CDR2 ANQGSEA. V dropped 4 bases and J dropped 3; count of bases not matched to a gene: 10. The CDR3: CSVVAGSGGDYGYTF. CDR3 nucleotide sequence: TGCAGCGTTGTAGCAGGTTCAGGGGGCGACTATGGCTACACCTTC.

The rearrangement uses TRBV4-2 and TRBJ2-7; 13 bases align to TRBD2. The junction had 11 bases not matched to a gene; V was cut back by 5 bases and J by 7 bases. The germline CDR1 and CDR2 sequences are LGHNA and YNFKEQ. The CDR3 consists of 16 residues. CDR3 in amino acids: CASSEGRTSGGYEQYF. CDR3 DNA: TGTGCCAGCAGCGAGGGGCGGACTAGCGGGGGTTATGAGCAGTACTTC.

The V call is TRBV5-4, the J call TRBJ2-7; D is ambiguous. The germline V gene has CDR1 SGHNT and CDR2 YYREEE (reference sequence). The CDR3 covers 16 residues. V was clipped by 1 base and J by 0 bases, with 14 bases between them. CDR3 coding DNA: TGTGCCAGCAGCTTGTTGGGCCGATTAATCTCCTACGAGCAGTACTTC. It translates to CASSLLGRLISYEQYF.

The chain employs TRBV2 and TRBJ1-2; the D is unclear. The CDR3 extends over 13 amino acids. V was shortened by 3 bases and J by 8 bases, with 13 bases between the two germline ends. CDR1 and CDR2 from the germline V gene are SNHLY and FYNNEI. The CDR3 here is CASSDKVMRGYTF. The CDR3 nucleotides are TGTGCCAGCAGTGATAAGGTGATGCGGGGCTACACCTTC. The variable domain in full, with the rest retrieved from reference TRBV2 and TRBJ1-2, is EPEVTQTPSHQVTQMGQEVILRCVPISNHLYFYWYRQILGQKVEFLVSFYNNEISEKSEIFDDQFSVERPDGSNFTLKIRSTKLEDSAMYFCASSDKVMRGYTFGSGTRLTVV.

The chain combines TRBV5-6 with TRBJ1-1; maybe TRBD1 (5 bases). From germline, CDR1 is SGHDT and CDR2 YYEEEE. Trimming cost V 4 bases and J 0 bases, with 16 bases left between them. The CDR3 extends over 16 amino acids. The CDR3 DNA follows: TGTGCCAGCAGCCGTATGAACAGGATTATGAACACTGAAGCTTTCTTT. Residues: CASSRMNRIMNTEAFF.

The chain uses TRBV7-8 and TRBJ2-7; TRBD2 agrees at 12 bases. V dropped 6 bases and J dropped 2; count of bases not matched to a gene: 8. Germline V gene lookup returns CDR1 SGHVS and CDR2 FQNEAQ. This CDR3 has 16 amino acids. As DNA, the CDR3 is TGTGCCAGCAGTACTGAGACTAGCGGGGGCACCTACGAGCAGTACTTC. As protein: CASSTETSGGTYEQYF.

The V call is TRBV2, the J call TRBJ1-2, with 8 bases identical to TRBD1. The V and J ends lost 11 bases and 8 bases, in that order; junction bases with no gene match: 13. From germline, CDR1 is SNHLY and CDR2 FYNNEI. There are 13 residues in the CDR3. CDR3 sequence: CAGQIGQGGGYTF. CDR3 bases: TGTGCCGGTCAAATCGGACAGGGTGGCGGCTACACCTTC.

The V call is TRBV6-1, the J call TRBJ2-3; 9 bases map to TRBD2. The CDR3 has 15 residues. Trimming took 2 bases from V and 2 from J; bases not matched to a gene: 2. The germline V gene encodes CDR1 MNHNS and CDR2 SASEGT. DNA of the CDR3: TGTGCCAGCAGTGAACTAGCGGGGATCACAGATACGCAGTATTTT. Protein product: CASSELAGITDTQYF.

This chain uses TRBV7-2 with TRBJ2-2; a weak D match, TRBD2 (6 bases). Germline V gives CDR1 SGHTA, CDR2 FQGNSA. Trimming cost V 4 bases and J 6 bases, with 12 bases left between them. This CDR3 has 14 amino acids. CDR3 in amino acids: CASSSLGGAGELFF. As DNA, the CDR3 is TGTGCCAGCAGCTCTCTCGGGGGAGCCGGGGAGCTGTTTTTT.

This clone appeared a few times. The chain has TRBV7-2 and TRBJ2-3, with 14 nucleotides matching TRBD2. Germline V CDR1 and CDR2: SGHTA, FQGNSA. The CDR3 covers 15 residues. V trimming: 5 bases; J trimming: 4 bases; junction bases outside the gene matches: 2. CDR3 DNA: TGTGCCAGCAGCCGACTAGCGGGGGGGCCAGATACGCAGTATTTT. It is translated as CASSRLAGGPDTQYF.

The CDR3 DNA reads as TGTGCCAGCAGCCCCGCCCCCAGGGAGAACACTGAAGCTTTCTTT. Amino acid sequence: CASSPAPRENTEAFF. The genes are TRBV7-8 and TRBJ1-1, with D perhaps TRBD1 (5 bases). Per germline, CDR1 SGHVS and CDR2 FQNEAQ. The CDR3 spans 15 residues. V shed 5 bases and J shed 1 base, with 14 bases lying between them.

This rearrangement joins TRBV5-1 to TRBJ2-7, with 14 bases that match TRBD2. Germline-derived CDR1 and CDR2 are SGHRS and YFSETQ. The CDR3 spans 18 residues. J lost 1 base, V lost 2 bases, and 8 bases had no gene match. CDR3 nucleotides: TGCGCCAGCAGCTTACTTGGACTAGCGGGAGGAGGGTCCTACGAGCAGTACTTC. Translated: CASSLLGLAGGGSYEQYF.

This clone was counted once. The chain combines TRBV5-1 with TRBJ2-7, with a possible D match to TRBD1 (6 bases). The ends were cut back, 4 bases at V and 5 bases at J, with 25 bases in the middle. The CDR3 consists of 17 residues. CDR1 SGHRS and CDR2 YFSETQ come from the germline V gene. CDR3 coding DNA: TGCGCCAGCAGCAAAGTCTTACAGGGCAATGTGTTAAACGAGCAGTACTTC. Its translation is CASSKVLQGNVLNEQYF.

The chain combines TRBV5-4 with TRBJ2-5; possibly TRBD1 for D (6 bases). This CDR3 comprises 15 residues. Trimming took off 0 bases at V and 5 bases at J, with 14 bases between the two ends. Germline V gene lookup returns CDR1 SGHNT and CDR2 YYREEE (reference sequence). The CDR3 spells CASSLDPGVWETQYF. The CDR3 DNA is TGTGCCAGCAGCTTGGACCCAGGGGTATGGGAGACCCAGTACTTC.

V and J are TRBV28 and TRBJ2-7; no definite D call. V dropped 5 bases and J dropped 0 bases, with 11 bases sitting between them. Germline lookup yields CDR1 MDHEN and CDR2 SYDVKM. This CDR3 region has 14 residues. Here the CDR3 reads CASSPGRSSYEQYF. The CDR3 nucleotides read TGTGCCAGCAGTCCGGGTAGGAGCTCCTACGAGCAGTACTTC.

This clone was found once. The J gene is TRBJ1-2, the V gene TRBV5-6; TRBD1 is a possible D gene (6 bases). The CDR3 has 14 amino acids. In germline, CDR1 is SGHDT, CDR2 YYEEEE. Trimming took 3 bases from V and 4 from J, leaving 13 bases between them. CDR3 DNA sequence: TGTGCCAGCAGCTCGTTGGACAGCTCCTATGGCTACACCTTC. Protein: CASSSLDSSYGYTF.

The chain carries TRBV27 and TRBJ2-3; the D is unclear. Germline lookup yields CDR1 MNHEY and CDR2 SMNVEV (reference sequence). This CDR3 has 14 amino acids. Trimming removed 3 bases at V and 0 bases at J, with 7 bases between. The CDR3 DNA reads TGTGCCAGCAGTTTTTCAGGCAGCACAGATACGCAGTATTTT. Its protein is CASSFSGSTDTQYF.

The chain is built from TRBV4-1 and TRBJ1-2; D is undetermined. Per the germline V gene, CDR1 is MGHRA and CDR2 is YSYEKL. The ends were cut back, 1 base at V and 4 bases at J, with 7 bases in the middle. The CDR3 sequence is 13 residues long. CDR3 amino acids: CASSQAPLYGYTF. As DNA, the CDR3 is TGCGCCAGCAGCCAAGCTCCCCTCTATGGCTACACCTTC.

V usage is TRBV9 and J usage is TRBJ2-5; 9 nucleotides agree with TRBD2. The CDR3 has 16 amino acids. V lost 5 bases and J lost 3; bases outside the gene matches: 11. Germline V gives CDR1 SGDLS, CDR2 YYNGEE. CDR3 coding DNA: TGTGCCAGCAGAGAGGGGGCGGGAGGGCCGGAAGAGACCCAGTACTTC. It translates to CASREGAGGPEETQYF.

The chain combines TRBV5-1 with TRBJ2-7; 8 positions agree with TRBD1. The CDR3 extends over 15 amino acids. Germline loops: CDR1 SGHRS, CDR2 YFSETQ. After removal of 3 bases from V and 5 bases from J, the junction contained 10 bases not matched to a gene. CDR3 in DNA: TGCGCCAGCAGCTCCTATTCGACAGGGGTCCACGAGCAGTACTTC. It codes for CASSSYSTGVHEQYF.

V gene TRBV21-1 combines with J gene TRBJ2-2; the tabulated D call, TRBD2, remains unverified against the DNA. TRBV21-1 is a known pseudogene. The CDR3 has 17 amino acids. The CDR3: CASSKALGGPGTGELFF. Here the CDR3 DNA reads TGTGCCAGCAGCAAAGCGCTCGGGGGGCCGGGCACCGGGGAGCTGTTTTTT.

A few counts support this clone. The CDR3 here is CASSQEGVSYEQYF. The DNA of the CDR3 is TGTGCCAGCAGCCAAGAAGGGGTCTCCTACGAGCAGTACTTC. The chain has TRBV4-2 and TRBJ2-7, with a weak D call TRBD1 (5 bases). The CDR3 runs 14 residues. CDR1 and CDR2 (germline): LGHNA, YNFKEQ. Trimming left V 0 bases short and J 0 bases short, with 6 bases between.

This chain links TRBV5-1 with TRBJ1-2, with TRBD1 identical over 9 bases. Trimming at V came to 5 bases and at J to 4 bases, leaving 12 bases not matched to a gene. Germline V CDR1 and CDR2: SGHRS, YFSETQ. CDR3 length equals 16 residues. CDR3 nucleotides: TGCGCCAGCAGACCCGACCCGACAGGGGGTTTCTATGGCTACACCTTC. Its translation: CASRPDPTGGFYGYTF. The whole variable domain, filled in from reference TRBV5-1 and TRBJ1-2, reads KAGVTQTPRYLIKTRGQQVTLSCSPISGHRSVSWYQQTPGQGLQFLFEYFSETQRNKGNFPGRFSGRQFSNSRSEMNVSTLELGDSALYLCASRPDPTGGFYGYTFGSGTRLTVV.